This TCR beta chain originates from a study of cytomegalovirus exposure and HLA in healthy donors. Study-level results: Diagnosis of cytomegalovirus status made by the classifier reportedly showed high specificity and sensitivity. 164 TCR beta chains were listed as cytomegalovirus-associated.

This clone showed up just a few times. The antigen is not known. Healthy bone marrow donors made up the donors. This PCR relied on a set of 60 Vbeta primers and 13 Jbeta primers. Clones were read by immunoSEQ multiplex PCR, and TCRdb kept only the in-frame ones, dropping some. The sample includes around 61,000 clones, roughly two thirds of them seen just once. This TCR was sampled from a middle-aged man in good health and CMV-seropositive. What was sequenced was PBMCs.

The CDR3, as DNA: TGTGCCAGCAGCTTAAGCCGCGGGATGGACGAGCAGTACTTC. Translated, it gives CASSLSRGMDEQYF. This chain connects TRBV7-8 to TRBJ2-7; weak D call: TRBD2 (6 bases). Trimming left V 2 bases short and J 5 bases short, with 13 bases between. The CDR3 has 14 amino acids. The germline V gene encodes CDR1 SGHVS and CDR2 FQNEAQ.